Listed below are T cell receptor beta chains from one sample, sequenced in a study of cytomegalovirus exposure and HLA in healthy donors. The assay was immunoSEQ multiplex PCR, and TCRdb's table has in-frame clones only and misses some. This table has around 100,000 clones, 70% appearing once. The sample taken for sequencing was PBMCs. All receptors derive from a man aged 40-50 years in good health and CMV-seropositive. Both conserved end residues are part of each CDR3. The D gene is left open where the match is weak. Where a row states a size, it is once, few, many or the class of an expanded clone; other rows omit it.

v_gene,d_gene,j_gene,abundance,len,CDR3aa,CDR3nt
TRBV14,-,TRBJ2-3,-,13,CASSRGSTDTQYF,TGTGCCAGCAGCCGAGGCAGCACAGATACGCAGTATTTT
TRBV18,TRBD2,TRBJ2-1,many,16,CASSPRGLAEYNEQFF,TGTGCCAGCTCACCACGGGGACTAGCAGAATACAATGAGCAGTTCTTC
TRBV19,TRBD1,TRBJ1-1,-,14,CASTSDRGSTEAFF,TGTGCCAGTACCTCGGACAGGGGGTCCACTGAAGCTTTCTTT
TRBV11-3,TRBD1,TRBJ2-5,-,15,CASSRDRDFQETQYF,TGTGCCAGCAGCAGGGACAGAGATTTTCAAGAGACCCAGTACTTC
TRBV5-6,-,TRBJ2-7,-,13,CASSSGLSYEQYF,TGTGCCAGCAGCTCGGGACTTTCCTACGAGCAGTACTTC
TRBV7-9,-,TRBJ1-2,few,13,CSSSLINGDGYTF,TGTTCCAGCAGCTTAATAAACGGAGATGGCTACACCTTC
TRBV7-3,TRBD2,TRBJ2-5,-,15,CASSPTGLAAETQYF,TGTGCCAGCAGCCCCACTGGACTAGCGGCAGAGACCCAGTACTTC
TRBV7-9,TRBD2,TRBJ2-1,-,14,CASSPSGGSNEQFF,TGTGCCAGCAGCCCGTCGGGCGGGAGCAATGAGCAGTTCTTC
TRBV6-5,TRBD1,TRBJ2-2,-,14,CASLTGSNTGELFF,TGTGCCAGCCTGACAGGGAGCAACACCGGGGAGCTGTTTTTT
TRBV9,-,TRBJ2-1,few,15,CASSVGAAPHNEQFF,TGTGCCAGCAGCGTAGGAGCGGCCCCTCACAATGAGCAGTTCTTC
TRBV7-9,TRBD1,TRBJ1-2,-,17,CASSLKGTGSKGSGYTF,TGTGCCAGCAGCTTGAAGGGGACAGGGTCTAAAGGGTCTGGCTACACCTTC
TRBV29-1,-,TRBJ2-2,-,14,CSVETGGRGGELFF,TGCAGCGTTGAAACAGGAGGGAGAGGCGGGGAGCTGTTTTTT
TRBV29-1,-,TRBJ1-1,-,10,CSADSPEAFF,TGCAGCGCCGACAGCCCTGAAGCTTTCTTT
TRBV10-1,-,TRBJ2-7,few,15,CASSARVSGPYEQYF,TGCGCCAGCAGTGCTCGGGTTTCTGGCCCCTACGAGCAGTACTTC
TRBV7-2,-,TRBJ2-1,-,15,CASSQGGGSYNEQFF,TGTGCCAGCAGCCAGGGAGGGGGGTCCTACAATGAGCAGTTCTTC
TRBV7-9,TRBD1,TRBJ1-2,once,16,CASSFIDRDGWAGYTF,TGTGCCAGCAGCTTTATAGACAGGGATGGCTGGGCTGGCTACACCTTC
TRBV4-2,TRBD2,TRBJ2-7,-,18,CASSPGTSGRRSVYEQYF,TGTGCCAGCAGCCCAGGGACTAGCGGGAGGCGTTCGGTTTACGAGCAGTACTTC
TRBV7-9,TRBD2,TRBJ2-1,-,14,CASSRTSGRDEQFF,TGTGCCAGCAGCCGGACTAGCGGGAGGGATGAGCAGTTCTTC
TRBV9,TRBD2,TRBJ2-1,-,18,CASSVGLAGGPHYNEQFF,TGTGCCAGCAGCGTAGGACTAGCGGGAGGGCCGCATTACAATGAGCAGTTCTTC
TRBV29-1,-,TRBJ1-5,-,12,CSVGSPNQPQHF,TGCAGCGTTGGGAGTCCTAATCAGCCCCAGCATTTT
TRBV6-5,-,TRBJ1-5,few,15,CASSYSGRGNQPQHF,TGTGCCAGCAGTTACTCCGGCAGGGGCAATCAGCCCCAGCATTTT
TRBV6-5,-,TRBJ1-3,-,15,CASRSPTGSGNTIYF,TGTGCCAGCAGATCTCCTACAGGGTCTGGAAACACCATATATTTT
TRBV5-1,TRBD1,TRBJ1-1,-,14,CASSRGQGFTEAFF,TGCGCCAGCAGCCGAGGACAGGGTTTCACTGAAGCTTTCTTT
TRBV5-6,TRBD1,TRBJ2-7,few,14,CASSLGDSSYEQYF,TGTGCCAGCAGCTTGGGGGACAGTTCCTACGAGCAGTACTTC
TRBV6-5,-,TRBJ1-1,once,11,CASNGGTEAFF,TGTGCCAGCAATGGGGGGACTGAAGCTTTCTTT
TRBV19,-,TRBJ1-1,few,13,CASSITANTEAFF,TGTGCCAGTAGTATTACTGCTAACACTGAAGCTTTCTTT
TRBV7-3,-,TRBJ1-1,-,13,CASSFGANTEAFF,TGTGCCAGCAGCTTTGGGGCGAACACTGAAGCTTTCTTT
TRBV29-1,-,TRBJ1-1,-,14,CSVPREVLNTEAFF,TGCAGCGTTCCCCGGGAAGTCTTGAACACTGAAGCTTTCTTT
TRBV11-3,TRBD1,TRBJ1-1,-,14,CASSRGTGNTEAFF,TGTGCCAGCAGCCGCGGGACAGGGAACACTGAAGCTTTCTTT
TRBV6-1,-,TRBJ1-1,-,14,CASSEALGGTEAFF,TGTGCCAGCAGTGAAGCGCTGGGGGGCACTGAAGCTTTCTTT
TRBV5-6,-,TRBJ2-7,-,13,CASSLVQTYEQYF,TGTGCCAGCAGCTTGGTCCAGACCTACGAGCAGTACTTC
TRBV2,-,TRBJ1-1,-,14,CASRARGGNTEAFF,TGTGCCAGCAGGGCTCGGGGGGGGAACACTGAAGCTTTCTTT
TRBV6-5,-,TRBJ2-7,-,14,CASSYPQASYEQYF,TGTGCCAGCAGTTACCCCCAGGCCTCCTACGAGCAGTACTTC
TRBV11-3,TRBD1,TRBJ1-1,-,13,CASSHRQGAEAFF,TGTGCCAGCAGCCATAGACAGGGCGCTGAAGCTTTCTTT
TRBV10-1,TRBD2,TRBJ2-2,-,14,CASSEASGSGELFF,TGCGCCAGCAGTGAGGCTAGCGGGAGTGGGGAGCTGTTTTTT
TRBV28,TRBD1,TRBJ2-2,few,15,CASSGRTGYTGELFF,TGTGCCAGCAGTGGAAGGACAGGGTACACCGGGGAGCTGTTTTTT
TRBV11-2,TRBD1,TRBJ1-5,-,14,CASSPDRGGQPQHF,TGTGCCAGCAGCCCCGACAGGGGAGGACAGCCCCAGCATTTT
TRBV27,-,TRBJ2-7,-,11,CASSLFGEQYF,TGTGCCAGCAGTTTATTCGGGGAGCAGTACTTC
TRBV9,TRBD1,TRBJ2-7,-,14,CASSFGTGGSEQYF,TGTGCCAGCAGCTTCGGGACAGGGGGAAGCGAGCAGTACTTC
TRBV5-6,TRBD2,TRBJ2-7,-,13,CASSPGLNYEQYF,TGTGCCAGCAGCCCGGGACTAAACTACGAGCAGTACTTC
TRBV28,-,TRBJ2-5,-,15,CASSSYSDTQETQYF,TGTGCCAGCAGTTCCTATTCGGACACCCAAGAGACCCAGTACTTC